The clone carrying this T cell receptor (beta chain) was observed at least ten times. The target antigen is unknown. This sample stems from a study of CD8 T cells in ankylosing spondylitis. Whole-study findings and limits: Enrichment of disease-linked clones was reportedly significant in matched ankylosing spondylitis synovial fluid.

Quantitative 5'-RACE was performed with molecular barcodes, and it yielded the TCR beta libraries. TCRdb recomputed calls from the 5' RACE reads with MiXCR, one row per CDR3 protein. This table has about 130,000 distinct CDR3 sequences, 7.3% appearing once. Material: blood, either unsorted or a sorted T cell fraction (not recorded which). The receptor was isolated from a female donor with ankylosing spondylitis or in good health (not recorded which).

This CDR3 is CASIGLAGTPTDTQYF. The CDR3, as DNA: TGTGCCAGCATAGGACTAGCGGGGACCCCCACAGATACGCAGTATTTT. The chain links TRBV28 to TRBJ2-3; 12 bases match TRBD2. Germline assignment: CDR1 MDHEN and CDR2 SYDVKM. The CDR3 spans 16 residues. V dropped 7 bases and J dropped 2; count of bases not matched to a gene: 7.